A selection of T cell receptor beta chains follows, all from one sample in a study of control samples from healthy donors and cancer patients. The repertoire was sequenced with immunoSEQ multiplex PCR; TCRdb's copy has only in-frame clones and lacks some. The sample lists about 160,000 clones; roughly 90% were seen once. Sample: blood. The receptors come from a woman aged 25-40 years in good health. CDR3s include the opening cysteine and the closing phenylalanine or tryptophan. D genes are given only for firm matches. Rows give clone size only sometimes, using once, few, many, or a class for an expanded clone.

clone size: .
D gene: .
V gene: TRBV5-1
J gene: TRBJ2-1
CDR3 protein: CASSVREPGGQFF
CDR3 DNA: TGCGCCAGCAGCGTCCGGGAGCCCGGGGGGCAGTTCTTC

clone size: once
D gene: TRBD2
V gene: TRBV7-2
J gene: TRBJ2-5
CDR3 protein: CASSLDSGSGETQYF
CDR3 DNA: TGTGCCAGCAGCTTAGACAGCGGGAGTGGGGAGACCCAGTACTTC

clone size: .
D gene: .
V gene: TRBV27
J gene: TRBJ1-5
CDR3 protein: CASSETGRYQPQHF
CDR3 DNA: TGTGCCAGCAGCGAAACAGGGAGGTATCAGCCCCAGCATTTT

clone size: .
D gene: TRBD1
V gene: TRBV4-2
J gene: TRBJ1-2
CDR3 protein: CASSQDADRVDYGYTF
CDR3 DNA: TGTGCCAGCAGCCAAGACGCGGACAGGGTGGACTATGGCTACACCTTC

clone size: .
D gene: TRBD2
V gene: TRBV18
J gene: TRBJ2-7
CDR3 protein: CASSGGLAINEQYF
CDR3 DNA: TGTGCCAGCTCGGGGGGACTAGCGATAAACGAGCAGTACTTC

clone size: .
D gene: .
V gene: TRBV11-2
J gene: TRBJ2-7
CDR3 protein: CASSLALIGPNPYEQYF
CDR3 DNA: TGTGCCAGCAGCTTAGCCCTAATCGGACCGAACCCCTACGAGCAGTACTTC

clone size: .
D gene: .
V gene: TRBV4-1
J gene: TRBJ2-7
CDR3 protein: CASSHATGAGSYEQYF
CDR3 DNA: TGCGCCAGCAGCCATGCCACCGGGGCAGGATCCTACGAGCAGTACTTC

clone size: once
D gene: TRBD1
V gene: TRBV2
J gene: TRBJ1-5
CDR3 protein: CASRGDRFIQPQHF
CDR3 DNA: TGTGCCAGCAGAGGGGACAGGTTTATTCAGCCCCAGCATTTT

clone size: .
D gene: .
V gene: TRBV28
J gene: TRBJ1-5
CDR3 protein: CASSFDGGYISGALFLHF
CDR3 DNA: TGTGCCAGCAGTTTTGATGGAGGTTATATTTCAGGGGCCCTCTTTCTACATTTT

clone size: .
D gene: .
V gene: TRBV6-6
J gene: TRBJ2-7
CDR3 protein: CASSPFRASYEQYF
CDR3 DNA: TGTGCCAGCAGCCCGTTTAGGGCTTCCTACGAGCAGTACTTC

clone size: once
D gene: .
V gene: TRBV12-5
J gene: TRBJ2-2
CDR3 protein: CASGLVTAENTGELFF
CDR3 DNA: TGTGCTAGTGGTTTGGTAACAGCGGAGAACACCGGGGAGCTGTTTTTT

clone size: .
D gene: .
V gene: TRBV7-9
J gene: TRBJ1-4
CDR3 protein: CASSEGGSEKLFF
CDR3 DNA: TGTGCCAGCAGTGAGGGGGGGAGTGAAAAACTGTTTTTT

clone size: .
D gene: .
V gene: TRBV25-1
J gene: TRBJ1-1
CDR3 protein: CASSRQLNTEAFF
CDR3 DNA: TGTGCCAGCAGTAGACAGTTGAACACTGAAGCTTTCTTT

clone size: few
D gene: .
V gene: TRBV4-2
J gene: TRBJ1-4
CDR3 protein: CASSQEYGRASEKLFF
CDR3 DNA: TGTGCCAGCAGCCAAGAGTATGGCAGGGCTAGTGAAAAACTGTTTTTT

clone size: .
D gene: .
V gene: TRBV27
J gene: TRBJ1-4
CDR3 protein: CASSLLGRRTNEKLFF
CDR3 DNA: TGTGCCAGCAGTTTATTAGGCCGAAGAACTAATGAAAAACTGTTTTTT

clone size: .
D gene: .
V gene: TRBV2
J gene: TRBJ1-2
CDR3 protein: CASSGGLGNYGYTF
CDR3 DNA: TGTGCCAGCAGTGGCGGTCTAGGAAATTATGGCTACACCTTC

clone size: .
D gene: TRBD1
V gene: TRBV2
J gene: TRBJ2-7
CDR3 protein: CASSPGTAYEQYF
CDR3 DNA: TGTGCCAGCAGTCCCGGGACAGCCTACGAGCAGTACTTC

clone size: .
D gene: .
V gene: TRBV30
J gene: TRBJ2-7
CDR3 protein: CAWRAVWGLTEGQYF
CDR3 DNA: TGTGCCTGGAGGGCTGTTTGGGGCCTTACTGAGGGGCAGTATTTC

clone size: .
D gene: .
V gene: TRBV5-4
J gene: TRBJ1-1
CDR3 protein: CASSLGRGEAFF
CDR3 DNA: TGTGCCAGCAGCCTGGGCCGGGGGGAAGCTTTCTTT

clone size: .
D gene: TRBD1
V gene: TRBV10-3
J gene: TRBJ1-2
CDR3 protein: CAIRVMDRADGYTF
CDR3 DNA: TGTGCCATCAGAGTGATGGACAGGGCCGATGGCTACACCTTC

clone size: .
D gene: TRBD2
V gene: TRBV6-4
J gene: TRBJ2-3
CDR3 protein: CASSDSGSGGRDTQYF
CDR3 DNA: TGTGCCAGCAGTGACTCTGGGAGCGGGGGGAGAGATACGCAGTATTTT

clone size: .
D gene: TRBD2
V gene: TRBV27
J gene: TRBJ2-3
CDR3 protein: CASSMIAGVKDTQYF
CDR3 DNA: TGTGCCAGCAGTATGATAGCGGGAGTCAAAGATACGCAGTATTTT

clone size: .
D gene: TRBD1
V gene: TRBV27
J gene: TRBJ2-2
CDR3 protein: CASSSPFRDRSTGELFF
CDR3 DNA: TGTGCCAGCAGCTCACCTTTCCGGGACAGGTCGACCGGGGAGCTGTTTTTT

clone size: .
D gene: TRBD1
V gene: TRBV6-6
J gene: TRBJ1-6
CDR3 protein: CASFDRDRLNSPLHF
CDR3 DNA: TGTGCCAGCTTTGACAGGGACAGACTAAATTCACCCCTCCACTTT

clone size: .
D gene: .
V gene: TRBV9
J gene: TRBJ1-1
CDR3 protein: CASSVGQKNTEAFF
CDR3 DNA: TGTGCCAGCAGCGTAGGGCAGAAGAACACTGAAGCTTTCTTT

clone size: .
D gene: .
V gene: TRBV7-9
J gene: TRBJ1-2
CDR3 protein: CASSPNGRGSRAYGYTF
CDR3 DNA: TGTGCCAGCAGCCCCAACGGCAGGGGAAGTAGGGCCTATGGCTACACCTTC

clone size: .
D gene: TRBD2
V gene: TRBV19
J gene: TRBJ2-1
CDR3 protein: CASSAGAYNEQFF
CDR3 DNA: TGTGCCAGCAGTGCGGGAGCTTACAATGAGCAGTTCTTC